A selection of T cell receptor beta chains follows, all from one sample in a study of Ad26.COV2.S vaccination and SARS-CoV-2 variants. Assay: immunoSEQ multiplex PCR; the TCRdb copy retains only in-frame clones and omits some. The sample shows 380,000 or so clones, around nine tenths of them seen only once. The sample in question was peripheral blood, obtained in a trial of Ad26.COV2.S vaccine versus placebo. Source of these receptors: a person aged 18-65 years who received the Ad26.COV2.S COVID-19 vaccine or a placebo. Both conserved end residues are part of each CDR3. A D gene is named only where the DNA matches it firmly. Clone size is given for some rows only: seen once, a few or many times, or a class if the clone is expanded.

clone_size	d_call	cdr3_length	v_call	j_call	cdr3_aa	cdr3_nt
once	.	13	TRBV27	TRBJ1-5	CASSGSGVRPQHF	TGTGCCAGCAGCGGGTCGGGGGTTCGGCCCCAGCATTTT
.	.	12	TRBV4-2	TRBJ2-1	CASSQDWYEQFF	TGTGCCAGCAGCCAAGATTGGTATGAGCAGTTCTTC
.	TRBD2	16	TRBV5-4	TRBJ2-1	CASSPGLAVLYNEQFF	TGTGCCAGCAGCCCGGGACTAGCGGTACTCTACAATGAGCAGTTCTTC
.	TRBD2	15	TRBV6-2/TRBV6-3	TRBJ2-6	CASSQGGAGANVLTF	TGTGCCAGCAGCCAGGGAGGGGCCGGGGCCAACGTCCTGACTTTC
.	.	17	TRBV6-6	TRBJ1-3	CASSPYRILISGNTIYF	TGTGCCAGCAGTCCTTACAGGATTCTTATCTCTGGAAACACCATATATTTT
.	TRBD2	16	TRBV7-8	TRBJ2-7	CASSVEWSGGTYEQYF	TGTGCCAGCAGCGTAGAGTGGAGCGGGGGGACCTACGAGCAGTACTTC
.	TRBD2	12	TRBV19	TRBJ2-7	CATSAGGYEQYF	TGTGCCACCTCTGCGGGGGGATACGAGCAGTACTTC
once	.	13	TRBV6-4	TRBJ1-2	CASSVGEGYGYTF	TGTGCCAGCAGTGTTGGTGAGGGCTATGGCTACACCTTC
.	.	15	TRBV5-1	TRBJ1-4	CASSLTRAGREKLFF	TGCGCCAGCAGCTTGACCCGGGCCGGACGGGAAAAACTGTTTTTT
.	.	15	TRBV4-1	TRBJ1-5	CASSQWNGPSQPQHF	TGCGCCAGCAGCCAATGGAACGGGCCGAGTCAGCCCCAGCATTTT
.	.	15	TRBV6-1	TRBJ1-5	CASSEAPGGVQPQHF	TGTGCCAGCAGTGAAGCGCCCGGGGGCGTCCAGCCCCAGCATTTT
.	TRBD1	15	TRBV28	TRBJ2-2	CASSFLGGNTGELFF	TGTGCCAGCAGTTTTCTAGGGGGCAACACCGGGGAGCTGTTTTTT
.	.	17	TRBV28	TRBJ1-5	CASSATGLKVPYQPQHF	TGTGCCAGCAGCGCAACGGGACTCAAGGTACCCTATCAGCCCCAGCATTTT
.	.	15	TRBV7-9	TRBJ2-3	CASSLGSLASDTQYF	TGTGCCAGCAGCTTAGGTAGCCTGGCCTCAGATACGCAGTATTTT
.	.	15	TRBV7-3	TRBJ1-1	CASSLGPLGNTEAFF	TGTGCCAGCAGCTTAGGACCCCTAGGAAACACTGAAGCTTTCTTT
.	.	16	TRBV5-6	TRBJ2-7	CASSLASRGPTYEQYF	TGTGCCAGCAGCTTGGCCTCGCGGGGGCCGACCTACGAGCAGTACTTC
.	.	14	TRBV18	TRBJ1-1	CASSPDTLNTEAFF	TGTGCCAGCTCACCAGACACCTTGAACACTGAAGCTTTCTTT
.	.	12	TRBV7-2	TRBJ2-5	CASSSRGETQYF	TGTGCCAGCAGCTCCAGGGGAGAGACCCAGTACTTC
.	.	15	TRBV19	TRBJ1-5	CASRSFDYSNQPQHF	TGTGCCAGTAGGTCATTCGACTATAGCAATCAGCCCCAGCATTTT
few	TRBD1	17	TRBV24-1	TRBJ2-2	CATSDPDRDRNTGELFF	TGTGCCACCAGTGACCCCGACCGGGACAGAAACACCGGGGAGCTGTTTTTT
.	.	13	TRBV6-2/TRBV6-3	TRBJ2-7	CASSLGGSAEQYF	TGTGCCAGCAGCCTTGGGGGGTCGGCCGAGCAGTACTTC
.	.	14	TRBV5-5	TRBJ1-4	CASSPSGGNEKLFF	TGTGCCAGCAGCCCATCGGGGGGGAATGAAAAACTGTTTTTT
.	.	17	TRBV3-1/TRBV3-2	TRBJ2-5	CASSQGFPTAVQETQYF	TGTGCCAGCAGCCAAGGATTCCCCACAGCGGTCCAAGAGACCCAGTACTTC
few	TRBD2	15	TRBV5-6	TRBJ2-7	CASSRGLAGGYEQYF	TGTGCCAGCAGCCGGGGACTAGCGGGAGGGTACGAGCAGTACTTC
.	.	14	TRBV7-2	TRBJ2-7	CASSPLAATGEQYF	TGTGCCAGCAGCCCGTTAGCGGCGACTGGCGAGCAGTACTTC
.	.	13	TRBV5-4	TRBJ1-2	CASSLTVVGGYTF	TGTGCCAGCAGCTTGACCGTAGTGGGTGGCTACACCTTC
once	.	14	TRBV3-1/TRBV3-2	TRBJ2-7	CASSQVGGTYEQYF	TGTGCCAGCAGCCAAGTGGGGGGAACCTACGAGCAGTACTTC
.	TRBD2	13	TRBV7-3	TRBJ2-7	CASSTSETYEQYF	TGTGCCAGCAGCACTAGCGAAACCTACGAGCAGTACTTC
.	.	13	TRBV6-6	TRBJ1-1	CDPGGRPNTEAFF	TGTGACCCGGGGGGACGGCCAAACACTGAAGCTTTCTTT
.	.	13	TRBV10-3	TRBJ2-3	CAISSEMKDTQYF	TGTGCCATCAGCAGTGAAATGAAAGATACGCAGTATTTT
.	.	15	TRBV7-2	TRBJ2-2	CASSLAKTYTGELFF	TGTGCCAGCAGCTTAGCCAAGACATACACCGGGGAGCTGTTTTTT
once	.	11	TRBV27	TRBJ2-7	CASSLGYEQYF	TGTGCCAGCTCTCTGGGCTACGAGCAGTACTTC
.	TRBD2	15	TRBV9	TRBJ2-5	CASSVNGRHEETQYF	TGTGCCAGCAGCGTTAACGGGAGGCACGAAGAGACCCAGTACTTC
.	.	15	TRBV9	TRBJ2-1	CASSVVGSSYNEQFF	TGTGCCAGCAGCGTAGTCGGGAGCTCCTACAATGAGCAGTTCTTC
.	TRBD1	11	TRBV11-2	TRBJ2-5	CASSMTGPKYF	TGTGCCAGCAGCATGACAGGGCCGAAGTACTTC
.	.	13	TRBV30	TRBJ2-1	CAGAGAPFNEQFF	TGTGCGGGGGCGGGGGCTCCTTTCAATGAGCAGTTCTTC
.	TRBD2	14	TRBV2	TRBJ2-1	CASSEELAGNEQFF	TGTGCCAGCAGTGAAGAGCTAGCGGGCAATGAGCAGTTCTTC
few	.	14	TRBV5-1	TRBJ1-6	CASSVDRYNSPLHF	TGCGCCAGCAGCGTAGACCGATATAATTCACCCCTCCACTTT
.	TRBD1	19	TRBV5-1	TRBJ2-7	CASSLPHGQGYMSGYEQYF	TGCGCCAGCAGCTTGCCCCACGGACAGGGCTATATGTCTGGGTACGAGCAGTACTTC
.	TRBD1	16	TRBV27	TRBJ2-2	CASSKGQGLFTGELFF	TGTGCCAGCAGCAAGGGACAGGGGCTTTTTACCGGGGAGCTGTTTTTT
.	.	14	TRBV7-8	TRBJ1-1	CASSSGTQNTEAFF	TGTGCCAGCAGCTCCGGGACGCAGAACACTGAAGCTTTCTTT